This T cell receptor beta chain was retrieved from a study of T-cell reconstitution after alpha-beta-depleted transplantation in children. The study's findings and limits: Newly produced T cells mostly provided counts and TCRbeta diversity after one year, as hyperexpanded clones declined. Several hundred expanded graft clones reportedly gave rise to the alpha-beta T cells present about two months after transplant. There were some patients whose high TCRbeta diversity at day 60 came from surviving recipient T cells and thymic progenitors.

Unique molecular identifiers featured in how the TCRbeta library was prepared. TCRdb redid the calling of the PCR reads with MiXCR, one entry per CDR3 protein. In the table there are around 700,000 distinct CDR3 sequences, around 14% of which are singletons. The count of this clonotype is one. What it binds is not known. A junction end diverges from the germline sequence, so it may reflect a read error. This sequence was found in a girl aged 2 to 9 with congenital amegakaryocytic thrombocytopenia, due to receive a stem cell transplant. Material: PBMCs, obtained before TCRalphabeta/CD19-depleted stem cell transplant.

CDR3 amino acids: CASSLQRVQDTQYF. Written as DNA, the CDR3 is TGTGCCAGCAGCTTGCAGCGGGTTCAAGACACCCAGTACTTC. The genes are TRBV11-2 and TRBJ2-5; D might be TRBD2 (6 bases). The CDR3 is made up of 14 amino acids. From germline, CDR1 is SGHAT and CDR2 FQNNGV.